These 2 T cell receptor beta chains originate from one sample sequenced in a study of blood T cell repertoires in COVID-19. Measured with immunoSEQ multiplex PCR; TCRdb has only the in-frame clones, and not every one. This sample carries under 350,000 clones, 75% to 85% of them seen once, and the ten largest clones take 7.2%. Sequencing was carried out using peripheral blood. These receptors were collected from a human donor in a cohort sampled during active COVID-19.

The chain carries TRBV7-9 and TRBJ2-7, with D tentatively TRBD1 (5 bases). Germline CDR1 is SEHNR and CDR2 is FQNEAQ (reference sequence). CDR3 length: 14 residues. V lost 3 bases to trimming and J lost 3 bases, with 12 bases between them. The DNA for the CDR3 is TGTGCCAGCAGCTTGGTGGACACGGACTACGAGCAGTACTTC. Translation gives CASSLVDTDYEQYF.

The V and J genes are TRBV9 and TRBJ2-7; a weak D match, TRBD2 (7 bases). Trimming took off 1 base at V and 2 bases at J, with 10 bases between the two ends. This CDR3 comprises 14 residues. Germline loops: CDR1 SGDLS, CDR2 YYNGEE. This CDR3 is CASSVSGDTYEQYF. The CDR3 DNA is TGTGCCAGCAGCGTAAGCGGGGACACCTACGAGCAGTACTTC.